This entry is about one T cell receptor beta chain. As yet, its antigen is unknown. This sample also contains other DNA sequences that code for the same CDR3. Naive CD8 isolation took CD45RO-negative cells positively selected for CCR7 and excluded terminally differentiated effector memory CD45RA+ cells. Assay used: immunoSEQ multiplex PCR; TCRdb lists only in-frame clones, some missing. The sample contains hundreds of thousands of clones, roughly 95% of which appear only once. The germline V gene encodes CDR1 SEHNR and CDR2 FQNEAQ (reference sequence). The V end was cut by 1 base, the J end by 2 bases, with 5 bases between. The CDR3 length is 13 residues. The data belong to a study of shared clonotypes between healthy human individuals. Study at large: Three plates were used per donor for CD4 naive, three for CD4 memory, two for CD8 naive and one for CD8 memory. Study-level findings and limits: Clonotypes shared by all four sorted-subset donors had higher generation probabilities than non-shared clonotypes. In general, naive subsets displayed greater estimated richness than memory subsets did.

The receptor was derived from a woman aged 25 to 39 in good health. The sequenced sample consisted of naive CD8+ T cells sorted from blood. This chain uses TRBV7-9 with TRBJ2-5; D is uncertain. The CDR3: CASSLGSQETQYF. The CDR3 nucleotides read TGTGCCAGCAGCTTAGGAAGTCAAGAGACCCAGTACTTC.